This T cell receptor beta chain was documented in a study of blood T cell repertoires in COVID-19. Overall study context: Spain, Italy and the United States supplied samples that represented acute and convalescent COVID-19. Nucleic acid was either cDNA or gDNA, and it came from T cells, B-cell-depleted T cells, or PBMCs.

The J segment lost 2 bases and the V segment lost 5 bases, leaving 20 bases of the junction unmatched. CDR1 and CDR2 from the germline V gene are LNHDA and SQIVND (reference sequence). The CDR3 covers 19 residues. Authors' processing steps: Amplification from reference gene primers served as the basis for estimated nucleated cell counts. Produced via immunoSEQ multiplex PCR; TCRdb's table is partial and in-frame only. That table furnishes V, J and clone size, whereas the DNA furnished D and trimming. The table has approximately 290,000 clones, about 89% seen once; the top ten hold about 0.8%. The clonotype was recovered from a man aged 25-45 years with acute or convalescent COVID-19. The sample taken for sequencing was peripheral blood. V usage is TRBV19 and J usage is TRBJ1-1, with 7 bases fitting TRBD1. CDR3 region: CASSGGLLTGAPKNTEAFF. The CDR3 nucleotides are TGTGCCAGTAGTGGGGGACTCCTTACAGGGGCCCCGAAAAACACTGAAGCTTTCTTT.